This T cell receptor (beta chain) was identified during a study of blood T cell repertoires in COVID-19. V was pared by 1 base and J by 7 bases, with 7 bases of the junction left unmatched. Germline CDR1 reads ENHRY; CDR2 reads SYGVKD. CDR3 length: 16 residues. Generated by immunoSEQ multiplex PCR, the TCRdb table keeps only in-frame clones and is missing some. The sample has about 170,000 clones; roughly 86% are singletons. Sequencing used peripheral blood. The TCR was taken from a middle-aged man who had recovered from COVID-19. The chain joins TRBV10-3 to TRBJ2-1; TRBD2 agrees at 10 bases. The CDR3 here is CAISEWDLAGVNEQFF. The DNA of the CDR3 is TGTGCCATCAGTGAGTGGGATCTAGCGGGAGTGAATGAGCAGTTCTTC.